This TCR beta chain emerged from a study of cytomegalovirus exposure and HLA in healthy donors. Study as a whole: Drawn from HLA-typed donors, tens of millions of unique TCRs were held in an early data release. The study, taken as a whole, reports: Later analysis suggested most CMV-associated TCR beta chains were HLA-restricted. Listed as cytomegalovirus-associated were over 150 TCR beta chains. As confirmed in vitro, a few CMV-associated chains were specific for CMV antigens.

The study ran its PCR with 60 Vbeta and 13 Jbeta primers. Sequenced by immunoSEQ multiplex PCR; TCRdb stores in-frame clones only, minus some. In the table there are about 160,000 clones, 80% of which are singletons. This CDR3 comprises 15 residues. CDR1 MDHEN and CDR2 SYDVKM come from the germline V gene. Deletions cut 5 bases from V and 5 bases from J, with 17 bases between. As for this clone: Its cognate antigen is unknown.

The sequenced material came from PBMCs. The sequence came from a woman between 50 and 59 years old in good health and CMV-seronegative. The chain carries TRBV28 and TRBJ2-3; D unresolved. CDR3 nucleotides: TGTGCCAGCAGTCCCTCGGGTAGAGGTGGAGATACGCAGTATTTT. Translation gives CASSPSGRGGDTQYF.